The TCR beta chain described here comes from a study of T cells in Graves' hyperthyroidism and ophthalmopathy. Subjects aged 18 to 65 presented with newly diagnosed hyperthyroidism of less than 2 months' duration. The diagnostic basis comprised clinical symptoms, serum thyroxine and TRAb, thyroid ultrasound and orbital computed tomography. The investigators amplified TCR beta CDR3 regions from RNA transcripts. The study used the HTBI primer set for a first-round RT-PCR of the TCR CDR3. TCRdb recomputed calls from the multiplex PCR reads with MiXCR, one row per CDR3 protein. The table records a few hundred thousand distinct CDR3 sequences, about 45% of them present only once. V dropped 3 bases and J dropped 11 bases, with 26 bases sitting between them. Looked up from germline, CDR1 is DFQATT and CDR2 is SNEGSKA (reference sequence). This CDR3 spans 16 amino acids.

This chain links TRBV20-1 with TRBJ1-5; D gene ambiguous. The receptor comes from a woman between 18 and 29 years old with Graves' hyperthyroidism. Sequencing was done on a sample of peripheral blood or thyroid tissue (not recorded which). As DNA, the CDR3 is TGCAGTGCTAGGGATTGGACTAGCGGCTTCCAAGAGACCCAGCATTTT. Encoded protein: CSARDWTSGFQETQHF.